Each of the 3 T cell receptor beta chains below was sequenced from the same sample in a study of technical replicates of blood from a few donors. Sequencing was performed with immunoSEQ multiplex PCR; in TCRdb, only in-frame clones are kept and a portion is missing. The data show over 75,000 clones, approximately 96% seen once. The sample comprised T cells isolated from PBMCs. The receptors originated from a human donor in good health.

This chain joins TRBV7-9 and TRBJ2-1; D is perhaps TRBD1 (6 bases). The germline gives CDR1 SEHNR, CDR2 FQNEAQ (reference sequence). The V and J ends lost 5 bases and 10 bases respectively, with 21 bases between them. CDR3 length: 15 residues. DNA for the CDR3: TGTGCCAGCAGCGCGAGGCAGGGGCCCCCATGGGAGCAGTTCTTC. Amino acids: CASSARQGPPWEQFF.

The genes are TRBV6-1 and TRBJ2-1; 11 bases fit TRBD2. V was clipped by 6 bases and J by 2 bases; unmatched bases: 3. CDR3 length equals 15 residues. Germline V gene data show CDR1 as MNHNS and CDR2 as SASEGT. The CDR3 here is CASRPTSGTYNEQFF. In nucleotides, the CDR3 is TGTGCCAGCAGACCGACTAGCGGGACCTACAATGAGCAGTTCTTC.

The chain couples TRBV29-1 to TRBJ1-2; D is undetermined. Germline loops: CDR1 SQVTM, CDR2 ANQGSEA. The CDR3 totals 12 residues. The V and J ends lost 2 bases and 7 bases respectively, with 11 bases between them. The CDR3 sequence: CSVERETPGYTF. CDR3 DNA sequence: TGCAGCGTTGAACGGGAAACCCCTGGCTACACCTTC.